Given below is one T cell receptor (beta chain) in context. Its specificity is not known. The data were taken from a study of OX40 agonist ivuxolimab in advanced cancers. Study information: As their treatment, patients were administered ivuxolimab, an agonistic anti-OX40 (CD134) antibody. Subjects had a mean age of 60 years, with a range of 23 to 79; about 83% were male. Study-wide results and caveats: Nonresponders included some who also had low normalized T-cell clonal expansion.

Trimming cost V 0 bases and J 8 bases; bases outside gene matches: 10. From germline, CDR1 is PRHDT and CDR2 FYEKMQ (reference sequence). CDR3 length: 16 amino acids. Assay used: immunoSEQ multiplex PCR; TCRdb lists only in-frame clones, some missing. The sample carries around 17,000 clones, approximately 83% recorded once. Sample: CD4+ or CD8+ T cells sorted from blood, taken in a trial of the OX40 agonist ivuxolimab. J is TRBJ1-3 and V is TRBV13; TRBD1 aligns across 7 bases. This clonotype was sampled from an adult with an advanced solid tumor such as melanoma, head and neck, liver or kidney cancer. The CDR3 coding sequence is TGTGCCAGCAGCTTAGGCGTGGCAGGGGGTTCATACACCATATATTTT. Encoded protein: CASSLGVAGGSYTIYF.